The 7 T cell receptor beta chains in this list originate from one sample, sequenced in a study of shared clonotypes between healthy human individuals. Produced via immunoSEQ multiplex PCR; TCRdb's table is partial and in-frame only. The sample shows around 1.9 million clones, just over 90% of them seen only once. Cells designated naive CD8 were CD45RO-negative and were positively selected for CCR7, with terminally differentiated effector memory CD45RA+ cells excluded. The sequenced sample was naive CD8+ T cells from PBMCs. The receptors were gathered from a man aged 18 to 29 in good health. Some clones in this sample may be carry-over from other donors' samples.

A note on this clone: This sample also contains other DNA sequences that code for the same CDR3. The rearrangement joins TRBV28 to TRBJ2-7; D gene uncertain. Germline V gives CDR1 MDHEN, CDR2 SYDVKM. Trimming left V 4 bases short and J 4 bases short, with 5 bases between. This CDR3 comprises 11 residues. The CDR3 region has the DNA TGTGCCAGCAGTTCCGATTACGAGCAGTACTTC. It specifies CASSSDYEQYF.

Only one count was recorded for this clone. This sequence joins TRBV25-1 and TRBJ1-4; D remains unclear. Trimming took off 3 bases at V and 6 bases at J, with 5 bases between the two ends. The CDR3 runs to 12 residues. Germline CDR1 is MGHDK and CDR2 is SYGVNS. CDR3 in DNA: TGTGCCAGCAGTGATTTTTATGAAAAACTGTTTTTT. This translates into CASSDFYEKLFF.

Worth noting for this clone: Germline is not matched at one junction end, which may reflect a read error. The chain links TRBV11-2 to TRBJ2-1, with 9 bases lining up with TRBD1. The CDR3 covers 15 residues. The V gene's germline CDR1 is SGHAT and CDR2 FQNNGV. The CDR3 coding sequence is TGTGCCAGCAGTTTAGAACGAGGGACAGGGTATGAGCAGTTCTTC. This gives the protein CASSLERGTGYEQFF.

The chain is built from TRBV30 and TRBJ2-3; perhaps TRBD2 as D (5 bases). The CDR3 extends over 14 amino acids. The ends were cut back, 4 bases at V and 2 bases at J, with 13 bases in the middle. Per germline, CDR1 GTSNPN and CDR2 SVGIG (reference sequence). CDR3 amino acids: CAWTRTGNTDTQYF. The DNA for the CDR3 is TGTGCCTGGACTAGGACGGGGAACACAGATACGCAGTATTTT.

This chain uses TRBV20-1 with TRBJ2-2, with D unclear. This CDR3 spans 8 amino acids. V shed 8 bases and J shed 13 bases, with 8 bases lying between them. Germline V lookup: CDR1 DFQATT, CDR2 SNEGSKA (reference sequence). The CDR3 region has the DNA TGCAGTCCGGGTGGGCTGTTTTTT. It translates to CSPGGLFF.

The chain recombines TRBV29-1 with TRBJ2-7; D is unclear. Trimming took 1 base from V and 0 from J, leaving 13 bases between them. The CDR3 totals 15 residues. Germline V lookup: CDR1 SQVTM, CDR2 ANQGSEA. The CDR3 reads CSVEVRDRPSYEQYF. The CDR3 region has the DNA TGCAGCGTTGAAGTTAGGGATCGTCCCTCCTACGAGCAGTACTTC.

V usage is TRBV11-2 and J usage is TRBJ2-5; D ambiguous. The CDR3 is made up of 14 amino acids. V lost 2 bases and J lost 3, with 10 bases in between. In germline, CDR1 is SGHAT, CDR2 FQNNGV. The CDR3 loop is CASSLPRREETQYF. In DNA form, the CDR3 reads TGTGCCAGCAGCTTACCGAGACGGGAAGAGACCCAGTACTTC.